A selection of T cell receptor beta chains follows, all from one sample in a study of blood T cells in healthy people across ages. MiXCR, applied by TCRdb to the 5' RACE reads, yields one record per CDR3 protein. The sample shows 600,000 to 850,000 distinct CDR3 sequences, 20% to 25% of them seen only once. In addition, the sample was reused for a study of T cells of mothers and their children.

Sequencing was carried out using blood. The receptors were gathered from a boy aged 5-17 years in good health. Both conserved end residues are part of each CDR3. The D gene is left open where the match is weak. Expanded clones are given a class, and other clones once, few, many or no size at all.

TGTGCCAGCAGCCTAAGTGACGAGAAGTACACTGAGCAGTTCTTC | CASSLSDEKYTEQFF | TRBJ2-1 | few | - | TRBV7-3
TGTGCCAGTAGTATGGGGCCGGCCTACGAGCAGTACTTC | CASSMGPAYEQYF | TRBJ2-7 | few | - | TRBV19
TGCAGTTTCTCGGGAGGGGGGGAGACCCAGTACTTC | CSFSGGGETQYF | TRBJ2-5 | few | TRBD2 | TRBV29-1
TGCGCCAGCAGCTTGGCCCGGGGGGATATAAATGAGCAGTTCTTC | CASSLARGDINEQFF | TRBJ2-1 | - | TRBD2 | TRBV5-1
TGTGCCAGCAGCTTACCCGGGGTGGGTGAGCAGTTCTTC | CASSLPGVGEQFF | TRBJ2-1 | - | - | TRBV11-2
TGTGCCAGCGCAGCGGTACGGGACACCGGGGAGCTGTTTTTT | CASAAVRDTGELFF | TRBJ2-2 | - | - | TRBV28
TGCAGCGTTTGGGCAGTTAACTATGGCTACACCTTC | CSVWAVNYGYTF | TRBJ1-2 | - | - | TRBV29-1
TGTGCCAGCAGCCAACAGCGGGAAGTGATAGAGACCCAGTACTTC | CASSQQREVIETQYF | TRBJ2-5 | few | TRBD2 | TRBV4-2
TGCGCCAGCGTGGGGGCGACGGGTGCTTTCTTT | CASVGATGAFF | TRBJ1-1 | - | - | TRBV5-1
TGTGCCAGCAGCTTATCCCCGGAGGGGAGAAATGAGCAGTTCTTC | CASSLSPEGRNEQFF | TRBJ2-1 | - | - | TRBV7-9